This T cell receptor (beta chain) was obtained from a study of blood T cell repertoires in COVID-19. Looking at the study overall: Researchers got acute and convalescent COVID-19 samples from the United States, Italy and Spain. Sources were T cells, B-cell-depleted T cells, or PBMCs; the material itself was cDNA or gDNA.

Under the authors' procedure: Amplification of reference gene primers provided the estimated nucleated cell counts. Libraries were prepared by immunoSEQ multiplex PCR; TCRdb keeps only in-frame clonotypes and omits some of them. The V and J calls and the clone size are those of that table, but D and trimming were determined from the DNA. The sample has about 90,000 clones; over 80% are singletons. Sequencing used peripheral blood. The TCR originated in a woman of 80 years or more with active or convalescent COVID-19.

The CDR3 reads CASSSSPQGLNEQFF. The CDR3 DNA reads as TGCGCCAGCAGCTCTTCACCACAGGGCCTCAATGAGCAGTTCTTC. The chain uses TRBV5-1 and TRBJ2-1; D is possibly TRBD1 (6 bases). Trimming cost V 3 bases and J 6 bases, with 16 bases left between them. The CDR3 loop spans 15 amino acids. Germline V lookup: CDR1 SGHRS, CDR2 YFSETQ.